The 18 T cell receptor beta chains presented below share a single source sample, sequenced in a study of shared clonotypes between healthy human individuals (dated by TCRdb to the early 2020s). Library generation was performed with the immunoSEQ multiplex PCR assay. This is the immuneACCESS table as TCRdb keeps it, with only in-frame sequences that have V and J called. A part of the clones is gone; compared with another copy, unresolved V genes explain less than half, and the rest is unexplained. This sample lists more than 2 million clones; 85% to 95% were detected once. In total, the top ten clones hold 0.13% of the sample. The sequenced sample consisted of naive CD4+ T cells sorted from blood. The cell subset or site label corresponds to: CD45RA+ positively selected. The receptor source for this set is a man between 18 and 35 years old in good health.

This chain links TRBV30 with TRBJ2-7, with 7 bases lining up with TRBD1. The length of the CDR3 is 13 residues. CDR1 is GTSNPN, CDR2 SVGIG, per germline (reference sequence). V dropped 1 base and J dropped 5; count of bases not matched to a gene: 5. CDR3 in DNA: TGTGCCTGGAGTGGTCAGGGGGTGAACGAGCAGTACTTC. This encodes CAWSGQGVNEQYF.

The V gene is TRBV7-8, the J gene TRBJ1-1, with 7 positions matching TRBD1. Germline assignment: CDR1 SGHVS and CDR2 FQNEAQ. CDR3 length: 15 amino acids. V shed 4 bases, J shed 1 base, and the junction held 6 bases outside the gene matches. CDR3 DNA sequence: TGTGCCAGCAGCTCTATGGGGACAGCGAACACTGAAGCTTTCTTT. Translating it yields CASSSMGTANTEAFF.

This clone was seen just once. This rearrangement joins TRBV14 to TRBJ2-5, with 7 bases lining up with TRBD2. From germline, CDR1 is SGHDN and CDR2 FVKESK. J lost 4 bases, V lost 5 bases, and 1 base had no gene match. This CDR3 is 12 amino acids long. The CDR3 bases are TGTGCCAGCAGCGCTAGCGGAGAGACCCAGTACTTC. It is translated as CASSASGETQYF.

The chain couples TRBV30 to TRBJ2-7; 13 bases are shared with TRBD2. The trim removed 5 bases at V and 3 bases at J, leaving 7 bases unmatched. The CDR3 sequence is 15 residues long. Germline V gives CDR1 GTSNPN, CDR2 SVGIG (reference sequence). Here the CDR3 reads CAWDRGTSGNYEQYF. DNA of the CDR3: TGTGCCTGGGACCGGGGGACTAGCGGGAACTACGAGCAGTACTTC.

V is TRBV5-4 and J is TRBJ2-3; the D is unclear. The germline V gene encodes CDR1 SGHNT and CDR2 YYREEE (reference sequence). This CDR3 contains 14 residues. V was cut by 3 bases and J by 6 bases, with 14 bases left in between. Written as DNA, the CDR3 is TGTGCCAGCAGCTCAGTGAGAATGGAGGATACGCAGTATTTT. Amino acids: CASSSVRMEDTQYF.

There are a few counts of this clone. The chain combines TRBV25-1 with TRBJ2-3; 9 bases align to TRBD1. The CDR3 length is 17 residues. The germline V gene has CDR1 MGHDK and CDR2 SYGVNS. Losses at the gene ends were 2 bases for V and 0 bases for J; bases not matched to a gene: 6. CDR3 protein: CASSEAPGQGSTDTQYF. CDR3 bases: TGTGCCAGCAGTGAAGCGCCGGGACAGGGAAGCACAGATACGCAGTATTTT. The complete variable domain, with remaining parts taken from reference TRBV25-1 and TRBJ2-3, reads EADIYQTPRYLVIGTGKKITLECSQTMGHDKMYWYQQDPGMELHLIHYSYGVNSTEKGDLSSESTVSRIRTEHFPLTLESARPSHTSQYLCASSEAPGQGSTDTQYFGPGTRLTVL.

The chain has TRBV5-4 and TRBJ2-1, with a weak D call TRBD1 (6 bases). Germline assignment: CDR1 SGHNT and CDR2 YYREEE (reference sequence). V shed 4 bases and J shed 5 bases, with 19 bases lying between them. The CDR3 runs to 16 residues. The CDR3 sequence is CASSTRGVKTNNEQFF. CDR3 nucleotides: TGTGCCAGCAGCACCAGGGGTGTAAAAACAAACAATGAGCAGTTCTTC.

The CDR3 spells CASQDDRWENIQYF. The CDR3 nucleotides read TGTGCCAGTCAAGACGACAGGTGGGAAAACATTCAGTACTTC. The chain recombines TRBV7-2 with TRBJ2-4, with a possible D match to TRBD1 (6 bases). V was trimmed by 9 bases and J by 5 bases, leaving 17 bases between them. The CDR3 runs to 14 residues. Germline V gene sequence: CDR1 SGHTA, CDR2 FQGNSA.

This rearrangement joins TRBV18 to TRBJ1-6; D call uncertain. V was pared by 0 bases and J by 7 bases, with 10 bases between. Per germline, CDR1 KGHSH and CDR2 LQKENI. CDR3 length equals 15 residues. CDR3 sequence (DNA): TGTGCCAGCTCACCACCGAGGGTGCTAAATTCACCCCTCCACTTT. This encodes CASSPPRVLNSPLHF.

The chain recombines TRBV5-5 with TRBJ2-4; 8 bases are shared with TRBD1. CDR3 length equals 16 residues. The V and J ends lost 5 bases and 1 base, in that order; junction bases with no gene match: 8. From germline, CDR1 is SGHKS and CDR2 YYEKEE (reference sequence). The CDR3 DNA is TGTGCCAGCAGTTTTGGACAGGGCACGGCCAAAAACATTCAGTACTTC. Protein sequence: CASSFGQGTAKNIQYF.

With respect to this clone: Other nucleotide sequences in the sample specify the same CDR3. This chain connects TRBV10-3 to TRBJ2-2; D call uncertain. V was clipped by 4 bases and J by 0 bases, with 9 bases between them. The germline V gene has CDR1 ENHRY and CDR2 SYGVKD. The CDR3 length is 15 residues. The CDR3 DNA sequence: TGTGCCATCAGTGGAGGCAGCGCGAACACCGGGGAGCTGTTTTTT. This gives the protein CAISGGSANTGELFF.

V is TRBV7-9 and J is TRBJ1-3, with TRBD1 matching over 9 bases. Looked up from germline, CDR1 is SEHNR and CDR2 is FQNEAQ (reference sequence). The CDR3 is made up of 12 amino acids. Germline trimming cut 6 bases from V and 6 bases from J; bases unmatched to any gene: 0. The CDR3 spells CASRQGANTIYF. For the CDR3, the DNA is TGTGCCAGCAGACAGGGGGCAAACACCATATATTTT. Combining the CDR3 with reference TRBV7-9 and TRBJ1-3 gives the whole variable domain DTGVSQNPRHKITKRGQNVTFRCDPISEHNRLYWYRQTLGQGPEFLTYFQNEAQLEKSRLLSDRFSAERPKGSFSTLEIQRTEQGDSAMYLCASRQGANTIYFGEGSWLTVV.

As DNA, the CDR3 is TGCGCCAGCAGCTTAGGCGGGAGGGCCAAGGGCTACGAGCAGTACTTC. Translated: CASSLGGRAKGYEQYF. This rearrangement joins TRBV5-1 to TRBJ2-7; 9 nucleotides line up with TRBD2. The CDR3 sequence is 16 residues long. The germline gives CDR1 SGHRS, CDR2 YFSETQ. V shed 2 bases, J shed 3 bases, and the junction held 9 bases outside the gene matches. Filled out from reference TRBV5-1 and TRBJ2-7, the complete variable domain reads KAGVTQTPRYLIKTRGQQVTLSCSPISGHRSVSWYQQTPGQGLQFLFEYFSETQRNKGNFPGRFSGRQFSNSRSEMNVSTLELGDSALYLCASSLGGRAKGYEQYFGPGTRLTVT.

This clone has just one count. V is TRBV5-6 and J is TRBJ1-5; 7 nucleotides align to TRBD1. J lost 2 bases, V lost 1 base, and 3 bases had no gene match. CDR1 SGHDT and CDR2 YYEEEE come from the germline V gene. The length of the CDR3 is 15 residues. CDR3: CASSLHRGGNQPQHF. The CDR3 DNA reads TGTGCCAGCAGCTTGCACAGGGGCGGCAATCAGCCCCAGCATTTT.

This clone appeared a single time. The V gene is TRBV7-2, the J gene TRBJ2-7; weak D call: TRBD1 (6 bases). The V end was cut by 6 bases, the J end by 7 bases, with 19 bases between. Per germline, CDR1 SGHTA and CDR2 FQGNSA. The CDR3 sequence is 14 residues long. The CDR3 nucleotides read TGTGCCAGCAGTTTGACTGGACAGCCCTGGGAGCAGTACTTC. Encoded protein: CASSLTGQPWEQYF. The full variable domain, in which reference TRBV7-2 and TRBJ2-7 provide the parts outside the CDR3, is GAGVSQSPSNKVTEKGKDVELRCDPISGHTALYWYRQSLGQGLEFLIYFQGNSAPDKSGLPSDRFSAERTGGSVSTLTIQRTQQEDSAVYLCASSLTGQPWEQYFGPGTRLTVT.

In regard to this clone: Germline is not matched at one junction end, which may reflect a read error. V gene TRBV27 combines with J gene TRBJ2-7, with TRBD1 identical over 7 bases. CDR3 length: 19 amino acids. Per germline, CDR1 MNHEY and CDR2 SMNVEV (reference sequence). The CDR3 spells CASSLNRHLPGQRPLEQWF. DNA for the CDR3: TGTGCCAGCAGTTTAAACCGACACCTTCCGGGACAGCGACCCCTCGAGCAGTGGTTC.

Written as DNA, the CDR3 is TGTGCCAGCAGCCCCGGGGGCGGCAATCAGCCCCAGCATTTT. It yields the protein CASSPGGGNQPQHF. V is TRBV14 and J is TRBJ1-5; D possibly corresponds to TRBD1 (6 bases). The CDR3 has 14 amino acids. The V gene's germline CDR1 is SGHDN and CDR2 FVKESK. Deletions cut 4 bases from V and 2 bases from J, with 9 bases between.

The rearrangement uses TRBV5-6 and TRBJ2-7; 8 positions agree with TRBD1. V lost 4 bases to trimming and J lost 2 bases; unmatched junction nucleotides: 5. The CDR3 is 14 residues long. Germline CDR1 and CDR2: SGHDT and YYEEEE. The CDR3 reads CASSQRTGTYEQYF. Here the CDR3 DNA reads TGTGCCAGCAGCCAAAGGACAGGGACCTACGAGCAGTACTTC.